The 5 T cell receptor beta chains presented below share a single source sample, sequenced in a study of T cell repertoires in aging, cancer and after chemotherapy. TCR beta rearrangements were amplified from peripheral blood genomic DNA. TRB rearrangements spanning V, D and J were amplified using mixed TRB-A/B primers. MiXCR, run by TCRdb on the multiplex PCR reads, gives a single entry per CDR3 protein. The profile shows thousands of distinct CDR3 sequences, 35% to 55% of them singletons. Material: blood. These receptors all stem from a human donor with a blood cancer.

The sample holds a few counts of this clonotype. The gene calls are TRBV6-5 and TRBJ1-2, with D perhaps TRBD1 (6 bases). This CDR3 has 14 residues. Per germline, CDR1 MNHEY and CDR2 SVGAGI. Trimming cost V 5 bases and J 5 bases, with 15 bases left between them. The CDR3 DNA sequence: TGTGCCAGCAGTCCGGACAGCGCAGTGTATGGCTACACCTTC. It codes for CASSPDSAVYGYTF.

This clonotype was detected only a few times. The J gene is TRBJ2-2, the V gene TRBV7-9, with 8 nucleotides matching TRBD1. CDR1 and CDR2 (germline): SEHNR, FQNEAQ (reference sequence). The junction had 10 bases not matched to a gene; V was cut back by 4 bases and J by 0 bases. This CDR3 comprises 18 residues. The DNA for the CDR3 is TGTGCCAGCAGCTCCCCATGGCGGACAGGGACGAACACCGGGGAGCTGTTTTTT. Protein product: CASSSPWRTGTNTGELFF.

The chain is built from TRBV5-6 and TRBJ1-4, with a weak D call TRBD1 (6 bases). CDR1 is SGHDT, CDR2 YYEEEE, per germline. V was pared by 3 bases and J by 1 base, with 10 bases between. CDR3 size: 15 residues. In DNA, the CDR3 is TGTGCCAGCAGCTCACCGGGACAAACTAATGAAAAACTGTTTTTT. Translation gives CASSSPGQTNEKLFF.

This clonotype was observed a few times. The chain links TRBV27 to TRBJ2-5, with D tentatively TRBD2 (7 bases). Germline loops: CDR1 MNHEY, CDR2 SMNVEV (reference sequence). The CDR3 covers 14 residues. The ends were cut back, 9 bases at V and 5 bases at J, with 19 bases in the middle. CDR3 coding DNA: TGTGCCAGTTCCGGGGGGCGGGGAGGTGAGACCCAGTACTTC. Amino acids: CASSGGRGGETQYF.

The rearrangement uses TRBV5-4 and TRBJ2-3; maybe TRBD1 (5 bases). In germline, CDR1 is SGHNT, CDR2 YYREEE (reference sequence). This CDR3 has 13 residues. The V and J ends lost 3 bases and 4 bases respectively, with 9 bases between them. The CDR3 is CASSSRGSDTQYF. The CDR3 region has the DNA TGTGCCAGCAGCTCTAGGGGTTCAGATACGCAGTATTTT.